The clone carrying this TCR beta chain was observed a few times. The antigen remains undetermined. The sample comes from a study of beta chain features in type 1 diabetes. Study outcomes and limitations: Significant though moderate, a shortening of TCRB CDR3s appeared in all four CD4+ subsets of Type 1 diabetes patients.

The V segment lost 6 bases and the J segment 6 bases; nucleotides outside the gene matches: 11. This CDR3 comprises 15 residues. The germline CDR1 and CDR2 sequences are MDHEN and SYDVKM. The whole isolated RNA underwent reverse transcription, so sequencing captured expressed TCRB transcripts. Only in-frame clones appear in the TCRdb table, and some are missing; sequencing was by immunoSEQ multiplex PCR. Among 600,000 to 700,000 clones listed, around 15% were seen once. The sequencing input was naive CD4+ T cells from blood. This clonotype originated in a man younger than 35 with type 1 diabetes. The genes are TRBV28 and TRBJ2-3, with 8 nucleotides matching TRBD1. The CDR3 protein is CASREGQDLRDTQYF. DNA of the CDR3: TGTGCCAGCAGAGAGGGACAGGACCTGCGGGATACGCAGTATTTT.